This TCR beta chain was found in a study of cytomegalovirus exposure and HLA in healthy donors. Study overall: The study's early data release held 75 million to 95 million unique TCRs from HLA-typed donors. Findings and caveats of the study: Follow-up analysis later connected one missense variant in DCLRE1C with trimming of TCR beta V- and J-genes. An analysis was carried out later, and it reportedly showed fewer N-insertions in an Asian-associated ancestry cluster than the roughly 700-donor mean. Association of 16,951 TCR beta sequences with HLA alleles was found at 0.05 false discovery rate in a later analysis.

In the case of this clone: Its antigen is unknown.

Vbeta (60) and Jbeta (13) primers were used in the PCR. TCRdb's table, derived via immunoSEQ multiplex PCR, lists solely in-frame clones and lacks some. The sample yields some 100,000 clones, about 72% seen once. Losses at the gene ends were 4 bases for V and 4 bases for J; bases not matched to a gene: 6. CDR3 length: 14 residues. Looked up from germline, CDR1 is SGHTA and CDR2 is FQGNSA. Sequencing used PBMCs. The gene calls are TRBV7-2 and TRBJ2-7, with 8 bases aligning to TRBD2. The source of this sequence is a man aged 45-65 years in good health and CMV-seropositive. The CDR3 DNA reads as TGTGCCAGCAGCTGGGGGCGGGGGGAGTACGAGCAGTACTTC. Amino acid sequence: CASSWGRGEYEQYF.